The 28 T cell receptor beta chains in this list originate from one sample, sequenced in a study of blood T cell repertoires in COVID-19. Repertoires were generated with immunoSEQ multiplex PCR, while TCRdb's copy carries only in-frame clones and drops some. Among some 210,000 clones, about 91% were seen once, and the ten largest hold 10%. Sequenced: PBMCs or T cells enriched from blood (not recorded which). The receptors shown here come from a man aged 18 to 29 with acute COVID-19.

The chain has TRBV19 and TRBJ2-1; D not certain. Per germline, CDR1 LNHDA and CDR2 SQIVND (reference sequence). This CDR3 contains 12 residues. The V and J ends lost 1 base and 10 bases respectively, with 8 bases between them. CDR3 sequence (DNA): TGTGCCAGTAGTATAGGACTGTCGGAGCAGTTCTTC. Protein product: CASSIGLSEQFF.

The V gene is TRBV7-2, the J gene TRBJ2-7, with 10 bases identical to TRBD2. CDR1 and CDR2 from the germline V gene are SGHTA and FQGNSA. The CDR3 has 14 residues. Trimming at V came to 5 bases and at J to 4 bases, leaving 5 bases not matched to a gene. CDR3 in DNA: TGTGCCAGCAGCCCGCAGACTAGCGGGTACGAGCAGTACTTC. It translates to CASSPQTSGYEQYF.

The chain uses TRBV28 and TRBJ1-1; 10 nucleotides match TRBD1. The CDR3 has 16 amino acids. From germline, CDR1 is MDHEN and CDR2 SYDVKM. V lost 4 bases to trimming and J lost 5 bases; unmatched junction nucleotides: 10. The CDR3 nucleotides are TGTGCCAGCAGTTATATCCTGGGACAGGGGTGGACTGAAGCTTTCTTT. Translated, it gives CASSYILGQGWTEAFF.

The CDR3 region has the DNA TGTGCCACCCAGGAGGACAGGCTTTCACCCCTCCACTTT. It codes for CATQEDRLSPLHF. The chain is built from TRBV10-3 and TRBJ1-6; 7 bases are a match to TRBD1. The germline V gene has CDR1 ENHRY and CDR2 SYGVKD. The trim removed 10 bases at V and 9 bases at J, leaving 9 bases unmatched. The CDR3 contains 13 residues.

The chain combines TRBV24-1 with TRBJ2-3; 8 bases line up with TRBD1. The V gene end was trimmed by 7 bases and the J gene end by 4 bases; junction bases not matched to a gene: 3. The germline CDR1 and CDR2 sequences are KGHDR and SFDVKD. The CDR3 runs 13 residues. This CDR3 is CATRDRESDTQYF. As DNA, the CDR3 is TGTGCCACCAGGGACAGGGAGTCAGATACGCAGTATTTT.

Only one count was recorded for this clone. The chain is built from TRBV11-2 and TRBJ2-7; 11 nucleotides line up with TRBD2. Germline values: CDR1 SGHAT, CDR2 FQNNGV. J lost 5 bases, V lost 4 bases, and 4 bases had no gene match. This CDR3 has 14 amino acids. CDR3 region: CASSSVGLADEQYF. CDR3 in DNA: TGTGCCAGCAGCTCTGTGGGACTAGCGGACGAGCAGTACTTC.

V and J are TRBV28 and TRBJ1-6; D is unclear. V lost 2 bases and J lost 7, with 3 bases in between. In germline, CDR1 is MDHEN, CDR2 SYDVKM. This CDR3 comprises 12 residues. The DNA for the CDR3 is TGTGCCAGCAGTTTACGGAATTCACCCCTCCACTTT. It codes for CASSLRNSPLHF. The whole variable domain, remainder taken from reference TRBV28 and TRBJ1-6, is DVKVTQSSRYLVKRTGEKVFLECVQDMDHENMFWYRQDPGLGLRLIYFSYDVKMKEKGDIPEGYSVSREKKERFSLILESASTNQTSMYLCASSLRNSPLHFGNGTRLTVT.

The gene calls are TRBV5-4 and TRBJ1-2; D is uncertain. The CDR3 spans 16 residues. V dropped 0 bases and J dropped 0 bases, with 12 bases sitting between them. The V gene's germline CDR1 is SGHNT and CDR2 YYREEE (reference sequence). The CDR3 DNA sequence: TGTGCCAGCAGCTTGGGAATCTTGAGGGCTAACTATGGCTACACCTTC. Translating gives CASSLGILRANYGYTF.

This chain uses TRBV5-4 with TRBJ2-1; TRBD1 aligns across 12 bases. The length of the CDR3 is 17 residues. J lost 5 bases, V lost 6 bases, and 12 bases had no gene match. CDR1 is SGHNT, CDR2 YYREEE, per germline (reference sequence). The CDR3 loop is CASNPGWGQGADNEQFF. As DNA, the CDR3 is TGTGCCAGCAACCCTGGGTGGGGACAGGGGGCCGACAATGAGCAGTTCTTC.

This chain uses TRBV3-1 (or the pseudogene TRBV3-2) with TRBJ2-7; TRBD2 matches at 7 bases. CDR1 LGHDT and CDR2 YNNKEL come from the germline V gene (reference sequence). This CDR3 has 16 residues. V shed 1 base, J shed 0 bases, and the junction held 6 bases outside the gene matches. CDR3 in DNA: TGTGCCAGCAGCCAAGCTCTGGGCGGGAGCTCCTACGAGCAGTACTTC. Translated: CASSQALGGSSYEQYF.

This chain links TRBV19 with TRBJ1-5; possibly TRBD1 for D (6 bases). Trimming shortened V by 2 bases and J by 3 bases, and 17 bases separated the two germline ends. Germline lookup yields CDR1 LNHDA and CDR2 SQIVND (reference sequence). This CDR3 comprises 17 residues. CDR3: CASSISKGVKNNQPQHF. As DNA, the CDR3 is TGTGCCAGTAGTATATCAAAGGGGGTGAAGAACAATCAGCCCCAGCATTTT. The variable domain in full, completed from reference TRBV19 and TRBJ1-5, reads DGGITQSPKYLFRKEGQNVTLSCEQNLNHDAMYWYRQDPGQGLRLIYYSQIVNDFQKGDIAEGYSVSREKKESFPLTVTSAQKNPTAFYLCASSISKGVKNNQPQHFGDGTRLSIL.

The chain recombines TRBV7-8 with TRBJ2-5, with D perhaps TRBD2 (5 bases). The CDR3 runs to 15 residues. Germline assignment: CDR1 SGHVS and CDR2 FQNEAQ. The V end was cut by 4 bases, the J end by 2 bases, with 14 bases between. CDR3 nucleotides: TGTGCCAGCAGCTCTTCTAGCAGGCCACAAGAGACCCAGTACTTC. Translated: CASSSSSRPQETQYF.

The chain carries TRBV28 and TRBJ1-4, with 8 bases fitting TRBD1. There are 14 residues in the CDR3. In germline, CDR1 is MDHEN, CDR2 SYDVKM. Trimming at V came to 6 bases and at J to 0 bases, leaving 0 bases not matched to a gene. Here the CDR3 reads CASRTGATNEKLFF. CDR3 in DNA: TGTGCCAGCAGGACAGGGGCAACTAATGAAAAACTGTTTTTT.

The chain joins TRBV11-3 to TRBJ2-3, with TRBD2 identical over 9 bases. The CDR3 length is 15 residues. Germline loops: CDR1 SGHNT, CDR2 YENEEA. V trimming: 4 bases; J trimming: 1 base; junction bases outside the gene matches: 3. In DNA form, the CDR3 reads TGTGCCAGCAGCTCGGCGGGAGGGGGCACAGATACGCAGTATTTT. It codes for CASSSAGGGTDTQYF.

V is TRBV12-3 or TRBV12-4 and J is TRBJ1-5, with unresolved D. The CDR3 contains 12 residues. Trimming stripped 3 bases from V and 6 bases from J, with 6 bases between. The CDR3 sequence is CASSLAPQPQHF. CDR3 sequence (DNA): TGTGCCAGCAGTTTGGCCCCTCAGCCCCAGCATTTT.

J is TRBJ2-3 and V is TRBV30; D perhaps matches TRBD2 (5 bases). The CDR3 has 15 residues. V lost 3 bases, J lost 1 base, and 14 bases lay in between. Germline CDR1 is GTSNPN and CDR2 is SVGIG (reference sequence). The CDR3 here is CAWSLRASGTDTQYF. The CDR3 coding sequence is TGTGCCTGGAGCTTGAGGGCCTCTGGCACAGATACGCAGTATTTT. Using reference TRBV30 and TRBJ2-3 for the parts outside the CDR3, the full variable domain is SQTIHQWPATLVQPVGSPLSLECTVEGTSNPNLYWYRQAAGRGLQLLFYSVGIGQISSEVPQNLSASRPQDRQFILSSKKLLLSDSGFYLCAWSLRASGTDTQYFGPGTRLTVL.

The rearrangement links TRBV30 to TRBJ2-1, with D possibly being TRBD2 (6 bases). The CDR3 contains 12 residues. Per germline, CDR1 GTSNPN and CDR2 SVGIG (reference sequence). V lost 3 bases to trimming and J lost 7 bases, with 10 bases between them. In DNA, the CDR3 is TGTGCCTGGAGCGATAGCGGAAATGAGCAGTTCTTC. Protein product: CAWSDSGNEQFF.

This chain links TRBV5-1 with TRBJ2-1; 9 nucleotides agree with TRBD1. The CDR3 is 18 residues long. Germline assignment: CDR1 SGHRS and CDR2 YFSETQ. V lost 2 bases, J lost 0 bases, and 9 bases stayed unmatched. CDR3 sequence reads: CASSFSGQGYSSYNEQFF. The CDR3 DNA is TGCGCCAGCAGCTTCTCTGGACAGGGGTATAGCTCCTACAATGAGCAGTTCTTC.

The genes are TRBV28 and TRBJ2-5, with 7 bases fitting TRBD2. CDR1 is MDHEN and CDR2 is SYDVKM in the germline V gene. V trimming: 4 bases; J trimming: 0 bases; junction bases outside the gene matches: 14. The CDR3 is made up of 18 amino acids. CDR3 bases: TGTGCCAGCAGTTCGTTGGGGGTTCGGACTAGGGACCAAGAGACCCAGTACTTC. Protein: CASSSLGVRTRDQETQYF. Full variable domain (missing parts from reference TRBV28 and TRBJ2-5): DVKVTQSSRYLVKRTGEKVFLECVQDMDHENMFWYRQDPGLGLRLIYFSYDVKMKEKGDIPEGYSVSREKKERFSLILESASTNQTSMYLCASSSLGVRTRDQETQYFGPGTRLLVL.

The genes are TRBV10-3 and TRBJ1-3, with 8 bases lining up with TRBD1. Germline CDR1 and CDR2: ENHRY and SYGVKD. The V gene end was trimmed by 6 bases and the J gene end by 4 bases; junction bases not matched to a gene: 5. The CDR3 is made up of 14 amino acids. The CDR3 sequence is CAISGTGEGNTIYF. The CDR3 region has the DNA TGTGCCATCAGCGGGACAGGAGAAGGAAACACCATATATTTT.

The chain employs TRBV30 and TRBJ2-3; 12 bases are a match to TRBD2. Germline V CDR1 and CDR2: GTSNPN, SVGIG (reference sequence). Unmatched junction bases numbered 0, after V lost 1 base and J lost 4 bases. The CDR3 has 14 residues. Here the CDR3 reads CAWSGLAGADTQYF. CDR3 coding DNA: TGTGCCTGGAGTGGACTAGCGGGGGCAGATACGCAGTATTTT.

The chain has TRBV1 and TRBJ2-1; the table's D gene call, TRBD2, was not cross checked with the DNA. TRBV1 is an annotated pseudogene. The CDR3 is made up of 20 amino acids. In DNA form, the CDR3 reads TGCACCAGCAGCCCTTTATCGGGACTAGCGGGAGGGAGATCCTACAATGAGCAGTTCTTC. Its protein product is CTSSPLSGLAGGRSYNEQFF.

CDR3: CASIDRGRSPLHF. CDR3 DNA sequence: TGTGCCAGCATAGACAGGGGACGTTCACCCCTCCACTTT. This rearrangement joins TRBV28 to TRBJ1-6, with 8 bases fitting TRBD1. Germline CDR1 and CDR2: MDHEN and SYDVKM. The CDR3 runs to 13 residues. J gave up 9 bases and V 7 bases, and 5 bases lay outside the gene matches.

This sequence joins TRBV6-6 and TRBJ1-2; D call uncertain. V gave up 6 bases and J gave up 4 bases, with 9 bases separating them. CDR1 is MNHNY and CDR2 is SVGAGI in the germline V gene (reference sequence). The CDR3 is 12 residues long. The CDR3 bases are TGTGCCAGCAGCAGACAAGGCTATGGCTACACCTTC. As protein: CASSRQGYGYTF.

This clone was detected many times. V gene TRBV28 combines with J gene TRBJ1-2; 8 nucleotides match TRBD1. J was trimmed by 4 bases and V by 6 bases; bases with no gene match: 13. CDR1 MDHEN and CDR2 SYDVKM come from the germline V gene. The length of the CDR3 is 16 residues. The CDR3 loop reads CASSSAWTGQGYGYTF. The CDR3 DNA sequence: TGTGCCAGCAGCTCTGCCTGGACAGGGCAGGGCTATGGCTACACCTTC.

V and J are TRBV10-1 and TRBJ2-1; D gene unclear. The V gene's germline CDR1 is WNHNN and CDR2 SYGVQD (reference sequence). Trimming left V 5 bases short and J 3 bases short, with 8 bases between. CDR3 size: 13 residues. The CDR3 region has the DNA TGCGCCAGCAGTTCTAAAAACTACAATGAGCAGTTCTTC. Translating gives CASSSKNYNEQFF.

Notes on this clone: Other DNA sequences from this sample encode an identical CDR3 as well. V usage is TRBV5-1 and J usage is TRBJ1-2, with 8 bases lining up with TRBD1. The germline V gene encodes CDR1 SGHRS and CDR2 YFSETQ. CDR3 size: 14 residues. Losses at the gene ends were 0 bases for V and 6 bases for J; bases not matched to a gene: 4. CDR3 loop: CASSLAGQGDGYTF. CDR3 DNA: TGCGCCAGCAGCTTGGCCGGACAGGGCGATGGCTACACCTTC.

The genes are TRBV6-5 and TRBJ2-7; 10 positions agree with TRBD2. This CDR3 contains 15 residues. Germline trimming cut 9 bases from V and 5 bases from J; bases unmatched to any gene: 13. The germline CDR1 and CDR2 sequences are MNHEY and SVGAGI. The DNA of the CDR3 is TGTGCCAGTCCACCCAGCGCTAGCGGGAGCCACGAGCAGTACTTC. Protein: CASPPSASGSHEQYF.